The sequence of this T cell receptor beta chain was determined in a study of B cell selection in AIRE deficiency. Findings and limits, study-wide: Healthy donors alone shared over 25% of fewer than 4,000 Treg sequences; patients alone approximately 9%. In TCRBV usage, CDR3 length and diversity, patient Tconv and Treg cells matched healthy donors.

The regulatory T cell sort gate was CD4+CD25hiCD127low/negative. This clone was recorded a few times. The antigen is undetermined. Per germline, CDR1 SGHRS and CDR2 YFSETQ. V was pared by 5 bases and J by 3 bases, with 14 bases of the junction left unmatched. This CDR3 is 18 amino acids long. The repertoire was sequenced with immunoSEQ multiplex PCR; TCRdb's copy has only in-frame clones and lacks some. The sample yields 20,000 or so clones, about nine tenths seen once. The chain is built from TRBV5-1 and TRBJ1-2, with 12 bases identical to TRBD1. The source of this sequence is a human donor in good health. The sequencing input was CD4+CD25+ Tregs sorted from PBMCs. The DNA for the CDR3 is TGCGCCAGCAGAACACCGGGACAGGGGGCGAGGGAGGACTATGGCTACACCTTC. Its translation: CASRTPGQGAREDYGYTF.